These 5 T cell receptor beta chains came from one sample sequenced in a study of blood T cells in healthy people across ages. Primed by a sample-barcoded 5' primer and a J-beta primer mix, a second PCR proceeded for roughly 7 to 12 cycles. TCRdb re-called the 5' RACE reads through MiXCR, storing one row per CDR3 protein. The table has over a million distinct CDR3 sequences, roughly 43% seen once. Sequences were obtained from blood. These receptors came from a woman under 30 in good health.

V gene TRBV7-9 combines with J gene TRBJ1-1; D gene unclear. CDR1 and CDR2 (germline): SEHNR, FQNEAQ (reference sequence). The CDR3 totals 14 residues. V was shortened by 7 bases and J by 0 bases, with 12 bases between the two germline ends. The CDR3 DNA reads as TGTGCCAGCACCAGAGGGCGGGTGAACACTGAAGCTTTCTTT. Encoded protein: CASTRGRVNTEAFF.

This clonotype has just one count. The CDR3, as DNA: TGTGCCAGCAGCTGGGACAGGGCAATGATCAATGAGCAGTTCTTC. Protein: CASSWDRAMINEQFF. V usage is TRBV7-2 and J usage is TRBJ2-1, with 9 bases fitting TRBD1. The CDR3 runs to 15 residues. The germline gives CDR1 SGHTA, CDR2 FQGNSA. V trimming: 4 bases; J trimming: 6 bases; junction bases outside the gene matches: 7.

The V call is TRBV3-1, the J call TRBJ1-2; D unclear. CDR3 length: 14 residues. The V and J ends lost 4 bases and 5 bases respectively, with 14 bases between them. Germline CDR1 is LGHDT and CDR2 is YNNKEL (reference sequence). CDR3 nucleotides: TGTGCCAGCAGCCGCCGAAAGGGAGGGTATGGCTACACCTTC. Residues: CASSRRKGGYGYTF.

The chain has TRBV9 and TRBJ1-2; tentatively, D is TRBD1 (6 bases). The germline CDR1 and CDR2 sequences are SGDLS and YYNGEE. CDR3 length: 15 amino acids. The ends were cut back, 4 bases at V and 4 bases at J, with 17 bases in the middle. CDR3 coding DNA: TGTGCCAGCAGCCCCAATTGGGAGGGGGGCTATGGCTACACCTTC. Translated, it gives CASSPNWEGGYGYTF.

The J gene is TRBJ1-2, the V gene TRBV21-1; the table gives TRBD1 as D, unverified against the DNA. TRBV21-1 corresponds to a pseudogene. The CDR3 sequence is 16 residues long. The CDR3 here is CASSKAKGQGRNGYTF. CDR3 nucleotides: TGTGCCAGCAGCAAAGCGAAGGGACAGGGGAGGAATGGCTACACCTTC.